This T cell receptor (beta chain) was observed in a study of CD8+CD57+ T cells in acquired aplastic anemia. CDR3 size: 16 residues. The ends were cut back, 5 bases at V and 6 bases at J, with 17 bases in the middle. The germline gives CDR1 LNHDA, CDR2 SQIVND (reference sequence). Genomic DNA, serving as template, underwent TCR beta VDJ and CDR3 profiling. TCRdb used MiXCR to reprocess the reads, holding one entry per CDR3 protein. Of about 210,000 distinct CDR3 sequences listed, roughly 33% are singletons. This clonotype was recorded at least ten times. The sequence came from a human donor in good health, serving as a control. The sample taken for sequencing was sorted CD4+, CD8+, or CD8+CD57+ T cells (not recorded which) from PBMCs. V and J are TRBV19 and TRBJ1-6; a weak D match, TRBD1 (6 bases). In nucleotides, the CDR3 is TGTGCCAGTAGTGGCACGGGCAAAGGGGGTAATTCACCCCTCCACTTT. It translates to CASSGTGKGGNSPLHF.